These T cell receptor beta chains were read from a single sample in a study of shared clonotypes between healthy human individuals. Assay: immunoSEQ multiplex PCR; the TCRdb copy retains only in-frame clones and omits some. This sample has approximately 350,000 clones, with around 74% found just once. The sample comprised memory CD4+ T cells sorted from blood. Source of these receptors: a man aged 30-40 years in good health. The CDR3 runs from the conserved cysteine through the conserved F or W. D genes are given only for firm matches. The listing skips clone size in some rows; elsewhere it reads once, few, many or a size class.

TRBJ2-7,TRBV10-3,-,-,TGTGCCATCAGAGGTTCCACCTACGAGCAGTACTTC,CAIRGSTYEQYF
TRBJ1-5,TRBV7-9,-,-,TGCGCCAGCAGCCAAGAGCTATTCTGGGATCAGCCCCAGCATTTT,CASSQELFWDQPQHF
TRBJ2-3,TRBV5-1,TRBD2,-,TGCGCCAGCAGCAACCTAGCGGGAGCCGGTGATACGCAGTATTTT,CASSNLAGAGDTQYF
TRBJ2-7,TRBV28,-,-,TGTGCCAGCAGCCCCGGACAGAGCTCCTACGAGCAGTACTTC,CASSPGQSSYEQYF
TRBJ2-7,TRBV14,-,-,TGTGCCAGCAGCCAAGTTACTCAGAGAAGTGGAGCCTACGAGCAGTACTTC,CASSQVTQRSGAYEQYF
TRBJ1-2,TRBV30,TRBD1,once,TGTGCCTGGAGTACCGGGACAGGGGAAGGCTACACCTTC,CAWSTGTGEGYTF
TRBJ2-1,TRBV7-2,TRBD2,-,TGTGCCAGCAGCCCCCAGCGGGAGAGCTATGAGCAGTTCTTC,CASSPQRESYEQFF
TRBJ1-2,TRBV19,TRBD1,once,TGTGCCAGTAAAAGGGACAGAACCTATGGCTACACCTTC,CASKRDRTYGYTF
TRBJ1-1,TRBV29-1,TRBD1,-,TGCAGCGTTGATAGGGGACAGGGGTGGTGGACTGAAGCTTTCTTT,CSVDRGQGWWTEAFF
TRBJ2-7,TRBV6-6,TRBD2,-,TGTGCCAGCAGTCGCCTAGCGGGAGGGGACGAGCAGTACTTC,CASSRLAGGDEQYF
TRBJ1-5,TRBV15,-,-,TGTGCCACCAGCCCCCAGGGATATCAGCCCCAGCATTTT,CATSPQGYQPQHF
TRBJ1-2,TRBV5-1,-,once,TGCGCCAGCAGCTTGGGCGGGAAGTCTAACTATGGCTACACCTTC,CASSLGGKSNYGYTF
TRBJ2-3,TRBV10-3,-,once,TGTGCCACCTCGGATATCACAGATACGCAGTATTTT,CATSDITDTQYF
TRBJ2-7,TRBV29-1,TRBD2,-,TGCAGCGTTGGAGGAACTAGCGGGACCTCCTACGAGCAGTACTTC,CSVGGTSGTSYEQYF
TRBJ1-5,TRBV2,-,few,TGTGCCAGCAGTGAGAATGGACAGACTCAGCCCCAGCATTTT,CASSENGQTQPQHF
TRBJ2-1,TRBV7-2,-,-,TGTGCCAGCAGCCCTAGCCGAGGTTCCTACAATGAGCAGTTCTTC,CASSPSRGSYNEQFF
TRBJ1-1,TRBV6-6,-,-,TGTGCCAGCATCGGGTCTGGTGAAGCTTTCTTT,CASIGSGEAFF
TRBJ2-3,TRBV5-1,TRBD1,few,TGCGCCAGCAGCCAGGGGGCCACAGATACGCAGTATTTT,CASSQGATDTQYF
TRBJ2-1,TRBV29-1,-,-,TGCAGCGTTGTGGCCGGGAGTTCCTACAATGAGCAGTTCTTC,CSVVAGSSYNEQFF
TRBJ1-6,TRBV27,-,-,TGTGCCAGCAGTTTATCCTCTCGCGCTGAATCACCCCTCCACTTT,CASSLSSRAESPLHF
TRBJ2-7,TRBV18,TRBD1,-,TGTGCCAGCTCATCCGGGACAGTGTACTACGAGCAGTACTTC,CASSSGTVYYEQYF
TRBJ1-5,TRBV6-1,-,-,TGTGCCAGCAATACAGGGTATGAACAGCCCCAGCATTTT,CASNTGYEQPQHF
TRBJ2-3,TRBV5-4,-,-,TGTGCCAGCAGCTTGCCCCAGGGCACAGATACGCAGTATTTT,CASSLPQGTDTQYF
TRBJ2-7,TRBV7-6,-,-,TGTGCCAGCAGTCCCATGAGCGGAACCCACTACGAGCAGTACTTC,CASSPMSGTHYEQYF
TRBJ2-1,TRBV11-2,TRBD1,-,TGTGCCAGCAGCACAGGACAGGGTAGTTACAATGAGCAGTTCTTC,CASSTGQGSYNEQFF
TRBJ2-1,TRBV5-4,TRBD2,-,TGTGCCAGCAGCTATTCTAGCGGTGAGCAGTTCTTC,CASSYSSGEQFF